The subject of this entry is one T cell receptor beta chain. Its matching antigen is unknown. 60 Vbeta and 13 Jbeta primers were used in PCR. Generated by immunoSEQ multiplex PCR, the TCRdb table keeps only in-frame clones and is missing some. The sample data list approximately 40,000 clones. This record belongs to a study of cytomegalovirus exposure and HLA in healthy donors. Study findings and constraints: Prediction of most subjects' HLA-A and HLA-B alleles by TCR beta sequences was reportedly accurate. Presence/absence analysis assumed near-uniform sequencing depth across donors.

The CDR3 length is 13 residues. The germline V gene has CDR1 SQVTM and CDR2 ANQGSEA. Trimming took off 3 bases at V and 5 bases at J, with 11 bases between the two ends. The clonotype originates from a human donor in good health. The sample comprised PBMCs. This chain joins TRBV29-1 and TRBJ2-1; possibly TRBD1 for D (5 bases). For the CDR3, the DNA is TGCAGCGTTGACGACCAGGGTGACAATGAGCAGTTCTTC. Protein sequence: CSVDDQGDNEQFF.